Following are 31 T cell receptor beta chains from one sample sequenced in a study of blood T cells in healthy people across ages. Primers used in a second PCR of roughly 6 to 12 cycles were a sample-barcoded 5' primer and a J-beta primer mix. TCRdb re-called the 5' RACE reads with MiXCR, one entry per CDR3 protein. The sample yields more than 600,000 distinct CDR3 sequences, around 25% seen once. These data were also filed under a second study, of T cells of mothers and their children.

Sequenced: blood. These receptors came from a boy aged 5-17 years in good health.

This clonotype was seen more than once but under ten times. The genes are TRBV29-1 and TRBJ2-5, with D unclear. The J call may be wrong; the DNA end is better matched by TRBJ2-1. CDR3 length: 12 amino acids. Germline CDR1 reads SQVTM; CDR2 reads ANQGSEA. Written as DNA, the CDR3 is TGCAGCGTGGTCTGGTTAGGAAATGAGCAGTTCTTC. As protein: CSVVWLGNEQFF.

V is TRBV12-3 or TRBV12-4 and J is TRBJ1-3, with unresolved D. The germline V and J ends were trimmed by 3 bases and 1 base, with 13 bases remaining between them. This CDR3 contains 16 residues. CDR3 loop: CASSFAPPFSGNTIYF. The CDR3 nucleotides read TGTGCCAGCAGTTTTGCGCCACCGTTTTCTGGAAACACCATATATTTT.

This clonotype was seen a handful of times. The rearrangement uses TRBV3-1 and TRBJ2-3; D perhaps matches TRBD2 (5 bases). Germline CDR1 reads LGHDT; CDR2 reads YNNKEL (reference sequence). The V end lost 2 bases, the J end lost 0 bases, and 9 bases lay between the germline ends. This CDR3 comprises 15 residues. The CDR3 DNA is TGTGCCAGCAGCCAAAGGACGGGGAGCACAGATACGCAGTATTTT. Protein product: CASSQRTGSTDTQYF.

The rearrangement joins TRBV5-6 to TRBJ2-5; D is perhaps TRBD1 (6 bases). This CDR3 is built from 15 residues. V was pared by 2 bases and J by 5 bases, with 16 bases between. The germline CDR1 and CDR2 sequences are SGHDT and YYEEEE. The CDR3 loop is CASSLSRDISETQYF. CDR3 in DNA: TGTGCCAGCAGCTTATCCCGGGACATTTCTGAGACCCAGTACTTC.

The V gene is TRBV6-6, the J gene TRBJ1-2, with D possibly TRBD1 on 5 matching bases. The ends were cut back, 4 bases at V and 7 bases at J, with 10 bases in the middle. This CDR3 is built from 12 residues. CDR1 and CDR2 from the germline V gene are MNHNY and SVGAGI (reference sequence). CDR3 loop: CASSSQGTGYTF. CDR3 DNA sequence: TGTGCCAGCAGTTCTCAGGGTACTGGCTACACCTTC.

The rearrangement links TRBV3-1 to TRBJ2-7; 8 nucleotides match TRBD2. The V segment lost 2 bases and the J segment 4 bases; nucleotides outside the gene matches: 7. The CDR3 spans 15 residues. The germline V gene encodes CDR1 LGHDT and CDR2 YNNKEL (reference sequence). The CDR3 DNA is TGTGCCAGCAGCCAAATACTAGCGGACTTATACGAGCAGTACTTC. Translated, it gives CASSQILADLYEQYF.

The chain has TRBV12-3 or TRBV12-4 and TRBJ2-3; D call uncertain. Gene TRBJ1-5 matches the end of the DNA better, so the J call may be wrong. The CDR3 runs 15 residues. CDR3 loop: CASSLVFGIEDTQHF. CDR3 sequence (DNA): TGTGCCAGCAGTTTGGTGTTCGGGATCGAGGATACGCAGCATTTT.

This clonotype was observed a handful of times. This chain connects TRBV5-5 to TRBJ2-5, with D perhaps TRBD1 or TRBD2 (5 bases each). Germline CDR1 SGHKS, CDR2 YYEKEE (reference sequence). This CDR3 is built from 14 residues. Deletions cut 4 bases from V and 2 bases from J, with 12 bases between. Here the CDR3 reads CASSTLGVQETQYF. The CDR3 DNA reads as TGTGCCAGCAGCACACTGGGGGTACAAGAGACCCAGTACTTC.

In the case of this clonotype: At one boundary the junction diverges from the germline segment, which might be a read error. The rearrangement uses TRBV15 and TRBJ2-1; 10 positions agree with TRBD2. Germline values: CDR1 LNHNV, CDR2 YYDKDF (reference sequence). The CDR3 covers 16 residues. The CDR3 sequence is CATIRVASGGYNEQFF. The CDR3 nucleotides read TGTGCCACCATCAGAGTGGCTAGCGGGGGCTACAATGAGCAGTTCTTC.

The chain links TRBV29-1 to TRBJ2-3; D unresolved. This CDR3 has 14 residues. Germline V gene data show CDR1 as SQVTM and CDR2 as ANQGSEA. Between the trimmed V and J ends, which lost 0 bases and 4 bases, there was a span of 11 bases. Here the CDR3 reads CSVEELTAPDTQYF. The CDR3 DNA reads as TGCAGCGTTGAAGAACTCACTGCCCCAGATACGCAGTATTTT.

The chain recombines TRBV12-5 with TRBJ2-5, with 8 nucleotides matching TRBD1. In germline, CDR1 is LGHNT, CDR2 FRNRAP. The CDR3 is 17 residues long. Trimming at V came to 0 bases and at J to 5 bases, leaving 11 bases not matched to a gene. CDR3 protein: CASGLVLRTGSEETQYF. The CDR3 DNA reads TGTGCTAGTGGTTTGGTACTCAGGACAGGGTCTGAGGAGACCCAGTACTTC.

The chain recombines TRBV5-5 with TRBJ2-4, with D tentatively TRBD1 (5 bases). Germline lookup yields CDR1 SGHKS and CDR2 YYEKEE (reference sequence). The V end was cut by 5 bases, the J end by 8 bases, with 26 bases between. The CDR3 runs to 17 residues. The CDR3 spells CASRGSELSLKGDIQYF. The CDR3 nucleotides read TGTGCCAGCAGGGGGTCTGAGCTGTCACTCAAAGGGGACATTCAGTACTTC.

This clonotype was recorded a few times. V and J are TRBV12-3 or TRBV12-4 and TRBJ2-3; 7 bases fit TRBD2. The CDR3 loop spans 16 amino acids. Unmatched junction bases numbered 9, after V lost 5 bases and J lost 1 base. The chain's CDR3 is CASSPLAGVRTDTQYF. DNA of the CDR3: TGTGCCAGCAGTCCCCTCGCGGGGGTGCGCACAGATACGCAGTATTTT.

The chain employs TRBV24-1 and TRBJ1-5; D may be TRBD1 (5 bases). CDR1 KGHDR and CDR2 SFDVKD come from the germline V gene. V was clipped by 7 bases and J by 2 bases, with 17 bases between them. The CDR3 sequence is 16 residues long. The CDR3 DNA is TGTGCCACCAGCTCGACGTGGGGGGTTGGCAATCAGCCCCAGCATTTT. Translating gives CATSSTWGVGNQPQHF.

J is TRBJ2-5 and V is TRBV3-1; TRBD1 is a possible D gene (5 bases). The CDR3 has 14 residues. V lost 0 bases and J lost 6, with 11 bases in between. Looked up from germline, CDR1 is LGHDT and CDR2 is YNNKEL (reference sequence). The CDR3 reads CASSQDLAGQTQYF. CDR3 nucleotides: TGTGCCAGCAGCCAAGACTTGGCAGGGCAGACCCAGTACTTC.

The rearrangement uses TRBV12-3 or TRBV12-4 and TRBJ2-5; unclear D gene. The DNA matches TRBJ2-7 better at its end, which makes the J call doubtful. The CDR3 consists of 14 residues. In nucleotides, the CDR3 is TGTGCCAGCAGTTTACGTGTCGGTGTGGCCGAGCAGTACTTC. Translation: CASSLRVGVAEQYF.

In the case of this clonotype: The junction does not match germline at one end; this may be a read error. The chain is built from TRBV5-5 and TRBJ2-7; TRBD1 is a possible D gene (5 bases). The CDR3 extends over 13 amino acids. Germline CDR1 reads SGHKS; CDR2 reads YYEKEE (reference sequence). The CDR3 sequence is CVSSLGQFDEQYF. Here the CDR3 DNA reads TGTGTCAGCAGCTTGGGGCAGTTTGACGAGCAGTACTTC.

The chain has TRBV28 and TRBJ2-1; D may be TRBD2 (5 bases). Germline V CDR1 and CDR2: MDHEN, SYDVKM. This CDR3 has 11 residues. Between the trimmed V and J ends, which lost 5 bases and 12 bases, there was a span of 11 bases. The CDR3 here is CASSASFWQFF. In DNA form, the CDR3 reads TGTGCCAGCAGTGCTAGCTTTTGGCAGTTCTTC. Based on the CDR3 plus reference TRBV28 and TRBJ2-1, the full variable domain is DVKVTQSSRYLVKRTGEKVFLECVQDMDHENMFWYRQDPGLGLRLIYFSYDVKMKEKGDIPEGYSVSREKKERFSLILESASTNQTSMYLCASSASFWQFFGPGTRLTVL.

The rearrangement links TRBV20-1 to TRBJ2-1; TRBD2 matches at 12 bases. This CDR3 comprises 13 residues. V shed 8 bases, J shed 7 bases, and the junction held 6 bases outside the gene matches. Germline V lookup: CDR1 DFQATT, CDR2 SNEGSKA (reference sequence). This CDR3 reads CSHTSGGKNEQFF. For the CDR3, the DNA is TGCAGTCATACTAGCGGGGGGAAGAATGAGCAGTTCTTC.

CDR3 protein: CSARAKELSYEQYF. In nucleotides, the CDR3 is TGCAGTGCTAGAGCTAAAGAACTTTCCTACGAGCAGTACTTC. This chain links TRBV20-1 with TRBJ2-7; D is undetermined. V lost 1 base, J lost 1 base, and 11 bases lay in between. Germline V CDR1 and CDR2: DFQATT, SNEGSKA (reference sequence). There are 14 residues in the CDR3.

This clonotype was seen a handful of times. The CDR3: CASSPTLFRGEKLFF. In DNA, the CDR3 is TGTGCCAGCAGCCCTACTCTTTTTCGGGGTGAAAAACTGTTTTTT. V is TRBV7-9 and J is TRBJ1-4, with D unclear. Germline V lookup: CDR1 SEHNR, CDR2 FQNEAQ (reference sequence). With 5 bases removed from V and 7 bases from J, the gap between germline ends came to 17 bases. This CDR3 is built from 15 residues.

J is TRBJ2-5 and V is TRBV12-3 or TRBV12-4; 9 bases match TRBD2. The CDR3 runs 15 residues. The ends lost 5 bases at V and 5 bases at J; junction bases unmatched: 9. CDR3 region: CASSPKRLAGETQYF. As DNA, the CDR3 is TGTGCCAGCAGTCCCAAACGCCTAGCGGGGGAGACCCAGTACTTC.

The sample holds many counts of this clonotype. V gene TRBV2 combines with J gene TRBJ2-5, with TRBD1 matching 7 bases. V lost 6 bases to trimming and J lost 2 bases; unmatched junction nucleotides: 9. The CDR3 extends over 15 amino acids. Germline lookup yields CDR1 SNHLY and CDR2 FYNNEI. CDR3 region: CASRRVGTEQETQYF. CDR3 in DNA: TGTGCCAGCAGGCGGGTCGGGACAGAACAAGAGACCCAGTACTTC.

The genes are TRBV28 and TRBJ2-1, with a tentative D call TRBD2 (6 bases). The J call could be wrong; TRBJ2-7 is a better fit for the DNA end. The CDR3 has 13 residues. Per germline, CDR1 MDHEN and CDR2 SYDVKM. The CDR3 sequence is CASSRLGPYEQYF. In DNA form, the CDR3 reads TGTGCCAGCAGCCGACTAGGCCCCTACGAGCAGTACTTC.

This clonotype has only one observation. The chain employs TRBV2 and TRBJ2-7; 13 positions match TRBD2. The germline gives CDR1 SNHLY, CDR2 FYNNEI. This CDR3 has 17 amino acids. V was pared by 6 bases and J by 0 bases, with 8 bases of the junction left unmatched. CDR3 in amino acids: CASRIGLAGASSYEQYF. CDR3 DNA: TGTGCCAGCAGGATTGGACTAGCGGGAGCAAGCTCCTACGAGCAGTACTTC.

This clonotype has more than one count but fewer than ten. The gene calls are TRBV5-1 and TRBJ2-1, with 8 bases fitting TRBD1. This CDR3 has 16 amino acids. V was clipped by 0 bases and J by 7 bases; unmatched bases: 9. Looked up from germline, CDR1 is SGHRS and CDR2 is YFSETQ. In DNA form, the CDR3 reads TGCGCCAGCAGCTTGGATACAGGGGGTGTATGGAATGAGCAGTTCTTC. This encodes CASSLDTGGVWNEQFF.

V is TRBV7-9 and J is TRBJ2-2; TRBD2 matches at 9 bases. Germline CDR1 is SEHNR and CDR2 is FQNEAQ (reference sequence). With 1 base clipped from V and 3 bases from J, the junction kept 12 bases outside the gene matches. CDR3 length: 19 amino acids. CDR3 in amino acids: CASSLVNSGSLGDTGELFF. CDR3 bases: TGTGCCAGCAGCTTAGTGAATAGCGGGAGCCTCGGGGACACCGGGGAGCTGTTTTTT. Using reference TRBV7-9 and TRBJ2-2 for the parts outside the CDR3, the full variable domain is DTGVSQNPRHKITKRGQNVTFRCDPISEHNRLYWYRQTLGQGPEFLTYFQNEAQLEKSRLLSDRFSAERPKGSFSTLEIQRTEQGDSAMYLCASSLVNSGSLGDTGELFFGEGSRLTVL.

CDR3 residues: CASSKLGPSLLIGYTF. Here the CDR3 DNA reads TGTGCCAGCAGCAAGCTCGGACCTTCCTTGTTGATCGGCTACACCTTC. The chain links TRBV12-3 or TRBV12-4 to TRBJ1-2, with no clear D. The CDR3 is 16 residues long. Trimming stripped 6 bases from V and 8 bases from J, with 25 bases between.

This clonotype was seen a few times. The rearrangement uses TRBV4-1 and TRBJ2-5; 9 bases map to TRBD2. Judging by the DNA end, TRBJ2-7 fits better; the J call may be wrong. The CDR3 extends over 16 amino acids. Looked up from germline, CDR1 is MGHRA and CDR2 is YSYEKL. Written as DNA, the CDR3 is TGCGCCAGCAGCCGAACCCTAGCGGGATCCTCCTACGAGCAGTACTTC. Protein sequence: CASSRTLAGSSYEQYF.

A single count supports this clonotype. The chain combines TRBV7-2 with TRBJ2-7, with D possibly matching TRBD2 (5 bases). V dropped 2 bases and J dropped 0 bases, with 11 bases sitting between them. This CDR3 is built from 15 residues. Per the germline V gene, CDR1 is SGHTA and CDR2 is FQGNSA. CDR3 DNA sequence: TGTGCCAGCAGCTTATCCCCGGGGAGCTCCTACGAGCAGTACTTC. Translation: CASSLSPGSSYEQYF.

This chain links TRBV4-1 with TRBJ2-5; tentatively, D is TRBD1 (5 bases). The J call may be in error: the DNA end matches TRBJ2-7 better. The CDR3 has 16 residues. Germline CDR1 and CDR2: MGHRA and YSYEKL. CDR3 bases: TGCGCCAGCAGCCAAGGAGGACACAGGTTTTTATACGAGCAGTACTTC. Translation: CASSQGGHRFLYEQYF.